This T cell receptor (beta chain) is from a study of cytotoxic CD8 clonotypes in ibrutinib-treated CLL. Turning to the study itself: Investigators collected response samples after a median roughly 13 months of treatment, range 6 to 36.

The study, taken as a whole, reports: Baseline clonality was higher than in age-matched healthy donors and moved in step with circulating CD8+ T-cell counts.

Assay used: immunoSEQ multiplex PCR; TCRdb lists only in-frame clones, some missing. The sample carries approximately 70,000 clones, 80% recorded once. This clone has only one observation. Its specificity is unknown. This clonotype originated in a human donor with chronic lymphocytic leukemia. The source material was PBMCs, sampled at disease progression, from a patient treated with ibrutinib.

CDR3 protein: CASSPRSRDQRTYEQYF. The CDR3, as DNA: TGTGCCAGCAGCCCACGGAGCCGGGACCAACGAACCTACGAGCAGTACTTC. The rearrangement joins TRBV11-3 to TRBJ2-7; D is tentatively TRBD1 or TRBD2 (5 bases each). The CDR3 extends over 17 amino acids. Between the trimmed V and J ends, which lost 5 bases and 2 bases, there was a span of 22 bases. Germline V gene sequence: CDR1 SGHNT, CDR2 YENEEA.